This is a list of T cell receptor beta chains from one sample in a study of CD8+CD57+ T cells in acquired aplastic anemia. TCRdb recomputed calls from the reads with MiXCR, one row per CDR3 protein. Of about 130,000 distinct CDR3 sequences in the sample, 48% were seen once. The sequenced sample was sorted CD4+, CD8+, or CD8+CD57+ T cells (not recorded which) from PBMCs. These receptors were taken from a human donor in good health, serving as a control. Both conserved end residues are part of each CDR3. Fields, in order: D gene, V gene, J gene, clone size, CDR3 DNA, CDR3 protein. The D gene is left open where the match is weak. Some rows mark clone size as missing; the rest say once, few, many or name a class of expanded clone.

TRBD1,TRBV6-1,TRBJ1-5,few,TGTGCCAGCAGTCGGGGACAGGGGGCGAAATATAGCAATCAGCCCCAGCATTTT,CASSRGQGAKYSNQPQHF
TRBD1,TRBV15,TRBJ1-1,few,TGTGCCACCAGCAGAGGACAGGGGTACACTGAAGCTTTCTTT,CATSRGQGYTEAFF
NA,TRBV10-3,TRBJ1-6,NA,TGTGCCATCAGTGACCGGACGGATTCACCCCTACACTTT,CAISDRTDSPLHF
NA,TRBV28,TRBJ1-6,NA,TGTGCCAGCAGTTCCGTATGGGGTAACGACCACTTT,CASSSVWGNDHF
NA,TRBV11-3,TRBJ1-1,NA,TGTGCCAGCAGCTTAGTGCGGAGGGATGAAGCTTTCTTT,CASSLVRRDEAFF
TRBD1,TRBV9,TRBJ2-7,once,TGTGCCAGCAGCGCAGGGGGCCTCCCGTGGGAGCAGTACTTC,CASSAGGLPWEQYF
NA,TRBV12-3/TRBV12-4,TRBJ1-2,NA,TGTGCCAGCCAAGGTAGCGGGGGGCAGGACTATGGCTACACCTTC,CASQGSGGQDYGYTF
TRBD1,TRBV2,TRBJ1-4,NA,TGTGCCAGCAGAGGACAGGGGGTTGCGAATGAAAAACTGTTTTTT,CASRGQGVANEKLFF
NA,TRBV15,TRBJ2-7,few,TGTGCCACCAGCAGAGATGAGGCGCGCGAGCAGTACTTC,CATSRDEAREQYF
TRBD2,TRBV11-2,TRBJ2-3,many,TGTGCCAGCAGCCCCCTAATGAAGCGGGGGGGCCAGGGAGATACGCAGTATTTT,CASSPLMKRGGQGDTQYF
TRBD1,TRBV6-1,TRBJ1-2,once,TGTGCCAGCCCTAAACCGGGACAGACATATGGCTACACCTTC,CASPKPGQTYGYTF
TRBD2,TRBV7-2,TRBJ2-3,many,TGTGCCAGCAGCACAGGAGGGGCGGGGGGCACAGATACGCAGTATTTT,CASSTGGAGGTDTQYF
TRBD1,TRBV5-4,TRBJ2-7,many,TGTGCCAGCAGCAGACAGGGGGTGTACGAGCAGTACTTC,CASSRQGVYEQYF
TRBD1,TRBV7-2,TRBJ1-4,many,TGTGCCAGCAGCTCGCCCGGACAGGGGGTCTCAAATGAAAAACTGTTTTTT,CASSSPGQGVSNEKLFF
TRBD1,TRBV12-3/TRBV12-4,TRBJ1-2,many,TGTGCCAGCACCCCAGCAGGGGGCGGTGACTATGGCTACACCTTC,CASTPAGGGDYGYTF
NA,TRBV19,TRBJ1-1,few,TGTGCCACCGGCAGGGAGGGCACTGAAGCTGTCTTT,CATGREGTEAVF
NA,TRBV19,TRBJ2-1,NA,TGTGCCAGTAGTGTAGACGTCAGATACAATGAGCCGTTCTTC,CASSVDVRYNEPFF
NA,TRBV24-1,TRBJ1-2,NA,TGTGCCACCAGTGATCGTTCCAGCTATGGCTACACCTTC,CATSDRSSYGYTF
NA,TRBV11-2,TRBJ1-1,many,TGTGCCAGCAGCTTATGGCCTCCAGCGAACACTGAAGCTTTCTTT,CASSLWPPANTEAFF
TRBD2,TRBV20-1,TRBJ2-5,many,TGCAGTGCTACAGACGGGACTAGCGGGGGGCAAGAGACCCAGTACTTC,CSATDGTSGGQETQYF
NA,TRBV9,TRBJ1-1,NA,TGTGCCAGCAGCGTAGCGGAGGTGCAGGTCACTGAAGCTTTCTTT,CASSVAEVQVTEAFF
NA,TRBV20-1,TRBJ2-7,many,TGCAGTGGGCAGGGGACTCGTGGCCACGAGCAGTACTTC,CSGQGTRGHEQYF
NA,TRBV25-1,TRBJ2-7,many,TGTGCCAGCAGCCCCAGGGGCGGGGCTTCTCACGCCGTTGCCTCCTACGAGCAGTACTTC,CASSPRGGASHAVASYEQYF
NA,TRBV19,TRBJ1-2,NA,TGTGCCAGTACTAACCAGGGAGCAGGGTATGGCTACACCTTC,CASTNQGAGYGYTF
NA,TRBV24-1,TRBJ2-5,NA,TGTGCCACCAGTGACCTGGACAGCAAGCAAGAGACCCAGTACTTC,CATSDLDSKQETQYF
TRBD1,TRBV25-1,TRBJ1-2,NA,TGTGCCAGCAGTGATCGTGGGACAGTAGGGCACACCTTC,CASSDRGTVGHTF
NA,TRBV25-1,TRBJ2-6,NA,TGTGCCAGCAGTGAACCGGGGACTGGGGCCAACGTCCTGACTTTC,CASSEPGTGANVLTF
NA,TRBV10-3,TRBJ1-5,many,TGTGCCGCGGGGCAAGGGGAGGTAATCGGGCCCCAGCATTTT,CAAGQGEVIGPQHF
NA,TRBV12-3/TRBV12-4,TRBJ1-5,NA,TGTGCCAGCAGTTTAGGCCCGGCGGGAATGTGGCATTTT,CASSLGPAGMWHF
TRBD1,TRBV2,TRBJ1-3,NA,TGTGCCAGCAGCGTAGACGGGACAGGTGAAAACACCATATATTTT,CASSVDGTGENTIYF
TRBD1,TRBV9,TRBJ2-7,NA,TGTGCCAGTCAGGGACAGGGGAACGAGCAGTACTTC,CASQGQGNEQYF
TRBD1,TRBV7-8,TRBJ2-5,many,TGTGCCAGCAGCTTGGGGACAGTCGGAGAGACCCAGTACTTC,CASSLGTVGETQYF
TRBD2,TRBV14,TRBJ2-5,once,TGTGCCAGCAGCGGGGGGACTAGCGGGGCTCCTTCAGAGACCCAGTACTTC,CASSGGTSGAPSETQYF
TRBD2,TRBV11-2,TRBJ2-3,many,TGTGCCAGCAGCTGGGGACTAGCGGGGGGGCGTAGGACAGATACGCAGTATTTT,CASSWGLAGGRRTDTQYF
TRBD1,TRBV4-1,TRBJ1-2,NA,TGCGCCAGCAGCCACTGGACAGGGGACACCGCTAACTATGGCTACACCTTC,CASSHWTGDTANYGYTF
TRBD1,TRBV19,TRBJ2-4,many,TGTGCCAGTAGGGGGACAGGGGTGGGAGCCAAAAACATTCAGTACTTC,CASRGTGVGAKNIQYF
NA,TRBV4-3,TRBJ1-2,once,TGCGCCAGCAGCCAAGGTTCGAGTGGTTCGAACTATGGCTACACCTTC,CASSQGSSGSNYGYTF
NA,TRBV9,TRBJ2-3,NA,TGTGCCAGCAGCGGGCCCACAGCACCAGATACGCAGTATTTT,CASSGPTAPDTQYF
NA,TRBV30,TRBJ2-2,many,TGTGCCTGGAGTGTACGTGATACCGGGGAGCTGTTTTTT,CAWSVRDTGELFF
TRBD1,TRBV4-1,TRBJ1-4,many,TGCGCCAGCAGCCAAGAGAGAGGACAGGGGTTCGAAAAACTGTTTTTT,CASSQERGQGFEKLFF
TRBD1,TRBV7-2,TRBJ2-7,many,TGTGCCAGCAGCTTAGTGGGTCAGGGGGCGTACGAGCAGTACTTC,CASSLVGQGAYEQYF
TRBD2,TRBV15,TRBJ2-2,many,TGTGCCACCAGCCCGGTGACTAGCGCCGGGGAGCTGTTTTTT,CATSPVTSAGELFF
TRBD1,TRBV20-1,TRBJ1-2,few,TGCAGTGCTAACTCACAGGGGCCAAACTATGGCTACACCTTC,CSANSQGPNYGYTF
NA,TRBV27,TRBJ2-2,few,TGTGCCAGCAGGCCACGCGACACCGGGGAGCTGTTTTTT,CASRPRDTGELFF
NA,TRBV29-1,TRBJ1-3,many,TGCAGCGTTTTCCGGGGCTCTGGAAACACCATATATTTT,CSVFRGSGNTIYF
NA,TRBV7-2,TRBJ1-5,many,TGTGCCAGCAGCTTAACATATGGGAATCAGCCCCAGCATTTT,CASSLTYGNQPQHF
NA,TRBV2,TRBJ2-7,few,TGTGCCAGCAGTGGAAGCCCCTACGAGCAGTACTTC,CASSGSPYEQYF
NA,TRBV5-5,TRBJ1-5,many,TGTGCCAGCAGCTCCGAGCCAGGGTCTCATCAGCCCCAGCATTTT,CASSSEPGSHQPQHF
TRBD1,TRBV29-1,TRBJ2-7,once,TGCAGCGTTGGACAGGGGGCAACCTACGAGCAGTACTTC,CSVGQGATYEQYF
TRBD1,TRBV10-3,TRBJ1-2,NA,TGTGCCATCAGTGGTCCGGGACAGGAGTACTATGGCTACACCTTC,CAISGPGQEYYGYTF